Listed here is a single TCR beta chain. It was CD45RO-negative cells, positively selected for CCR7, that made up naive CD8 cells, with terminally differentiated effector memory CD45RA+ cells excluded. These data are taken from a study of shared clonotypes between healthy human individuals. There are 17 residues in the CDR3. The germline gives CDR1 LNHDA, CDR2 SQIVND (reference sequence). The V gene end was trimmed by 5 bases and the J gene end by 4 bases; junction bases not matched to a gene: 13. The repertoire was sequenced with immunoSEQ multiplex PCR; TCRdb's copy has only in-frame clones and lacks some. Of about 2.1 million clones in the sample, roughly 95% are singletons; the top ten hold about 1.7%.

The sample taken for sequencing was naive CD8+ T cells from PBMCs. This sequence originates from a man aged 18 to 29 in good health. Some clones in this sample may be carry-over from other donors' samples. V gene TRBV19 combines with J gene TRBJ2-2; 7 bases are shared with TRBD2. CDR3 protein: CASSPGWLADITGELFF. CDR3 coding DNA: TGTGCCAGTAGTCCCGGGTGGCTAGCGGACATCACCGGGGAGCTGTTTTTT.